This T cell receptor beta chain was found in a study of T cell responses to AZD1222 COVID-19 vaccine. Whole-study findings and limits: Clonal diversity was possibly underestimated; the donors were predominantly white British and more often female. No repertoire was sampled before or during the peak T cell response, only after it.

Clones were read by immunoSEQ multiplex PCR, and TCRdb kept only the in-frame ones, dropping some. This table has 140,000 to 150,000 clones, around 91% appearing once. Trimming cost V 3 bases and J 5 bases, with 8 bases left between them. The CDR3 contains 13 residues. Germline CDR1 reads LGHNA; CDR2 reads YNFKEQ. Note on this clone: As yet, its antigen is unknown.

V gene TRBV4-2 combines with J gene TRBJ1-5; possible D gene TRBD1, 6 bases. The sequence was collected from an adult in good health. The sample here was peripheral blood, taken on day 0 of AZD1222 vaccination. The CDR3 bases are TGTGCCAGCAGCCAGGAGGGGGATCAGCCCCAGCATTTT. It encodes CASSQEGDQPQHF.